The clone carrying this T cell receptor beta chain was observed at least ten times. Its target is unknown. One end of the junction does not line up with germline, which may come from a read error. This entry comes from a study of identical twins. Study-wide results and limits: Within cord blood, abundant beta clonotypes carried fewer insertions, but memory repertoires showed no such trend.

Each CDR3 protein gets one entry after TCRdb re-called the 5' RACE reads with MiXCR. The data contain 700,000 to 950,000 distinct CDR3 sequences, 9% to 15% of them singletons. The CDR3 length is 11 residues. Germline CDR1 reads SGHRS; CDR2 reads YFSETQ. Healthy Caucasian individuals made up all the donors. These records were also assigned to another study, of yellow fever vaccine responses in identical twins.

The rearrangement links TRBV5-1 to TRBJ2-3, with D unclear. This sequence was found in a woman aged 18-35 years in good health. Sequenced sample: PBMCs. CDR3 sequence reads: CASSFGDTQYF. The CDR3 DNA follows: TGTGCCAGCAGCTTTGGAGATACGCAGTATTTT.